This T cell receptor (beta chain) emerged from a study of T cells in Graves' hyperthyroidism and ophthalmopathy. Findings and limits, study-wide: Ophthalmopathy and stable hyperthyroidism were told apart by a 13 V-J model.

Reasons for excluding patients were uncontrolled infection, other autoimmune disease, pregnancy or lactation. Amplified TCR beta CDR3 regions came from RNA transcripts. The primer set for the first-round RT-PCR of the TCR CDR3 was HTBI. Via MiXCR, TCRdb re-called the multiplex PCR reads, giving one row per CDR3 protein. The repertoire includes approximately 620,000 distinct CDR3 sequences, more than 11% of them detected once, and 5.8% sits in the top ten. This clonotype was detected many times. As yet, its antigen is unknown. Sequencing was carried out using blood. The receptor was isolated from a woman aged 25 to 39 with Graves' hyperthyroidism that later progressed to Graves' ophthalmopathy.

In nucleotides, the CDR3 is TGCAGCGTTGCAAGGGCCCCGAATGGAGAGACCCAGTACTTC. Its protein product is CSVARAPNGETQYF. The J gene is TRBJ2-5, the V gene TRBV29-1; no clear D. Germline-derived CDR1 and CDR2 are SQVTM and ANQGSEA. This CDR3 has 14 residues. V lost 4 bases, J lost 4 bases, and 16 bases lay in between.